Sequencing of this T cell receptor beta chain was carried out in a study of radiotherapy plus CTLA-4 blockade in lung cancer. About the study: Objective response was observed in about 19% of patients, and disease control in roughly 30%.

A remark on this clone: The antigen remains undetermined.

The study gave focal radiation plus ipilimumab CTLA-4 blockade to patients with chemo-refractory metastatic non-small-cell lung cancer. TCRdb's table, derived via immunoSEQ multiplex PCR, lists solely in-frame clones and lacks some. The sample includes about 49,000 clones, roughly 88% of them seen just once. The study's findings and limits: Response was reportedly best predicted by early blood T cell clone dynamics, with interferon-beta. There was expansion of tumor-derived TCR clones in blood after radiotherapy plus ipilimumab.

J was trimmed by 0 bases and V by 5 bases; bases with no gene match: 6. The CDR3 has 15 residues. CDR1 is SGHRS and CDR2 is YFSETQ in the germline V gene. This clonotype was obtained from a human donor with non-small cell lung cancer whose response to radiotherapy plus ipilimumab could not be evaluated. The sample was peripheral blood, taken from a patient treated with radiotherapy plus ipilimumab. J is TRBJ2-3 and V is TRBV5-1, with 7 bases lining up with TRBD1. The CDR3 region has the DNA TGCGCCAGCAGAACAGGACAGGTTAGCACAGATACGCAGTATTTT. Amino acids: CASRTGQVSTDTQYF.